This T cell receptor beta chain originates from a study of CD8 T cells in Susac syndrome. TEMRA cells were enriched by FACS, while CD8+ and CD4+ T cells were obtained through a negative isolation that was performed magnetically. Deletions cut 5 bases from V and 5 bases from J, with 13 bases between. CDR1 MNHEY and CDR2 SMNVEV come from the germline V gene (reference sequence). This CDR3 is built from 13 residues. RNA was extracted with the RNeasy kit, and a quantity of roughly 0.5 to 1 ug was reverse transcribed using random hexamers. A multiplex approach, immunoSEQ multiplex PCR, amplified TCR beta CDR3 across 54 Vbeta and 13 Jbeta. TCRdb redid the calling of the immunoSEQ multiplex PCR reads with MiXCR, one entry per CDR3 protein. The repertoire includes 150,000 to 200,000 distinct CDR3 sequences, around 96% of them detected once, and roughly 0.16% sits in the top ten.

This TCR derives from a human donor with multiple sclerosis. The J gene is TRBJ2-7, the V gene TRBV27; a weak D match, TRBD1 (6 bases). The specimen was CD8+ T cells from PBMCs. The CDR3 reads CASSPGHPNEQYF. In DNA, the CDR3 is TGTGCCAGCAGTCCGGGACACCCGAACGAGCAGTACTTC.